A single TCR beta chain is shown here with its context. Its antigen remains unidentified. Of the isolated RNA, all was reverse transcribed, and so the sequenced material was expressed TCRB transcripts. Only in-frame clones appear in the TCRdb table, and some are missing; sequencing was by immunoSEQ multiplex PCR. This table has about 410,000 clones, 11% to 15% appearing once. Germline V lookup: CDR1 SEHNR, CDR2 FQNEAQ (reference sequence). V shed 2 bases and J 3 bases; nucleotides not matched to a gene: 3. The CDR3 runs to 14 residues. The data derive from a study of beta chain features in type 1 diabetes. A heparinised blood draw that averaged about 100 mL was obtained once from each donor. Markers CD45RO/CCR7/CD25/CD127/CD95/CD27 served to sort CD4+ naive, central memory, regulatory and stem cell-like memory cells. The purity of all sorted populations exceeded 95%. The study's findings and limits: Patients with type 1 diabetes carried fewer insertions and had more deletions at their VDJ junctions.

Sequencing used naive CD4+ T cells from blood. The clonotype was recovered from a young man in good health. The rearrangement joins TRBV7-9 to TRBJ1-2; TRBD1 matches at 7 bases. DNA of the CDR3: TGTGCCAGCAGCTTAAGAGGGGGCGACTATGGCTACACCTTC. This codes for CASSLRGGDYGYTF.